This is a list of T cell receptor beta chains from one sample in a study of early T cells in non-severe SARS-CoV-2 infection. In TCRdb, the 5' RACE reads were re-called with MiXCR into one record per CDR3 protein. Of tens of thousands of distinct CDR3 sequences listed, less than 10% are singletons. Sample: whole blood. The receptor source for this set is an adult who was a healthcare worker with PCR-confirmed SARS-CoV-2 infection or an uninfected control (not recorded which). The CDR3 runs from the conserved cysteine through the conserved F or W. Fields, in order: V gene, J gene, D gene, clone size, CDR3 protein, CDR3 DNA. D genes are given only for firm matches. The size entry is marked missing in some rows and otherwise reads once, few, many or a size class.

>TRBV21-1|TRBJ2-2|.|many
CASQRRNTGELFF
TGTGCCAGTCAGAGGAGAAACACCGGGGAGCTGTTTTTT
>TRBV30|TRBJ2-4|.|.
CAWSVLWGLAKNIQYF
TGTGCCTGGAGTGTACTTTGGGGTCTAGCCAAAAACATTCAGTACTTC
>TRBV24-1|TRBJ2-2|TRBD1|many
CATRGQLDGELFF
TGTGCCACCAGGGGACAGCTTGACGGGGAGCTGTTTTTT
>TRBV12-3/TRBV12-4|TRBJ2-5|.|many
CASSLVEGAQYF
TGTGCCAGCAGTTTGGTGGAGGGGGCCCAGTACTTC
>TRBV20-1|TRBJ1-1|TRBD1|few
CSADRTNTEAFF
TGCAGTGCGGACAGGACTAACACTGAAGCTTTCTTT
>TRBV7-2|TRBJ1-2|.|few
CASSLYRDGYTF
TGTGCCAGCAGCCTTTACAGGGACGGCTACACCTTC
>TRBV19|TRBJ2-7|TRBD2|few
CASSRRLAGEYEQYF
TGTGCCAGTAGTAGGCGACTAGCGGGGGAATACGAGCAGTACTTC
>TRBV11-3|TRBJ2-2|.|.
CASSPGVANTGELFF
TGTGCCAGCAGCCCGGGGGTCGCGAACACCGGGGAGCTGTTTTTT
>TRBV28|TRBJ1-2|.|.
CASSLLTTGLRDYGYTF
TGTGCCAGCAGTCTCCTCACTACAGGGCTGCGAGACTATGGCTACACCTTC
>TRBV5-6|TRBJ2-3|.|.
CASSLYGNRDTQYF
TGTGCCAGCAGCTTGTATGGGAATCGTGATACGCAGTATTTT
>TRBV4-3|TRBJ1-2|.|many
CASSQVRRNGYTF
TGCGCCAGCAGCCAAGTTCGAAGGAATGGCTACACCTTC
>TRBV19|TRBJ2-3|TRBD2|.
CASRSRSGGITDTQYF
TGTGCCAGTAGAAGCCGTAGCGGGGGGATCACAGATACGCAGTATTTT
>TRBV18|TRBJ2-2|.|many
CASSPDRTSTGELFF
TGTGCCAGCTCACCGGATAGAACCAGCACCGGGGAGCTGTTTTTT
>TRBV11-2|TRBJ2-1|.|many
CASSLANNEQFF
TGTGCCAGCAGCTTAGCCAACAATGAGCAGTTCTTC
>TRBV7-8|TRBJ2-1|.|many
CASSLAGAANKQFF
TGTGCCAGCAGCTTAGCGGGGGCCGCAAATAAGCAGTTCTTC
>TRBV10-3|TRBJ1-2|.|.
CAISEVEVQGYTF
TGTGCCATCAGTGAGGTGGAAGTTCAAGGCTACACCTTC
>TRBV5-5|TRBJ1-5|.|few
CASSLGQATQLPQHF
TGTGCCAGCAGCTTAGGGCAGGCCACCCAACTGCCCCAGCATTTT
>TRBV25-1|TRBJ1-1|TRBD1|few
CASRENRGNTEAFF
TGTGCCAGCAGAGAAAACAGGGGGAACACTGAAGCTTTCTTT
>TRBV6-5|TRBJ2-5|.|many
CASTALGTDQETQYF
TGTGCCAGCACCGCTCTTGGGACGGACCAAGAGACCCAGTACTTC
>TRBV7-8|TRBJ2-7|TRBD1|.
CASSLAVGQGASYEQYF
TGTGCCAGCAGCTTAGCAGTGGGACAGGGGGCGTCCTACGAGCAGTACTTC
>TRBV18|TRBJ2-7|TRBD1|many
CASSPSKGQRSYEQYF
TGTGCCAGCTCACCTTCAAAGGGACAGCGCTCCTACGAGCAGTACTTC
>TRBV28|TRBJ2-1|TRBD2|many
CASRTSGYNEQFF
TGTGCCAGCAGGACTAGCGGCTACAATGAGCAGTTCTTC
>TRBV6-5|TRBJ1-1|TRBD1|once
CASSRPGQMNTEAFF
TGTGCCAGCAGTCGGCCGGGACAGATGAACACTGAAGCTTTCTTT
>TRBV20-1|TRBJ2-1|TRBD2|many
CSASGLAGGLRAYNEQFF
TGCAGTGCTAGTGGTCTAGCGGGGGGCCTTAGGGCCTACAATGAGCAGTTCTTC
>TRBV25-1|TRBJ2-5|TRBD2|medium-sized
CASSETLGTRKRTQYF
TGTGCCAGCAGTGAAACCCTAGGGACTAGGAAACGGACCCAGTACTTC
>TRBV6-5|TRBJ2-1|TRBD1|many
CASSRQGPQSSYNEQFF
TGTGCCAGCAGTCGACAGGGTCCTCAGAGCTCCTACAATGAGCAGTTCTTC
>TRBV5-1|TRBJ1-1|.|.
CASSLSANTEAFF
TGCGCCAGCAGCTTGAGTGCGAACACTGAAGCTTTCTTT
>TRBV12-5|TRBJ1-1|.|few
CASGSESVMNTEAFF
TGTGCTAGTGGCTCGGAATCGGTCATGAACACTGAAGCTTTCTTT
>TRBV30|TRBJ1-1|.|.
CAWTPRVTNTEAFF
TGTGCCTGGACCCCCAGGGTAACGAACACTGAAGCTTTCTTT
>TRBV29-1|TRBJ1-3|.|few
CSVQGGIGNTIYF
TGCAGCGTTCAAGGGGGTATTGGAAACACCATATATTTT
>TRBV7-9|TRBJ2-7|.|many
CASTYSGLSYEQYF
TGTGCCAGCACCTATAGCGGCCTCTCCTACGAGCAGTACTTC
>TRBV2|TRBJ1-5|.|many
CASSEKPPLRAQHF
TGTGCCAGCAGTGAAAAACCACCGTTGAGGGCCCAGCATTTT
>TRBV6-2/TRBV6-3|TRBJ2-3|.|many
CASSYGGITDTQYF
TGTGCCAGCAGTTACGGCGGAATCACAGATACGCAGTATTTT